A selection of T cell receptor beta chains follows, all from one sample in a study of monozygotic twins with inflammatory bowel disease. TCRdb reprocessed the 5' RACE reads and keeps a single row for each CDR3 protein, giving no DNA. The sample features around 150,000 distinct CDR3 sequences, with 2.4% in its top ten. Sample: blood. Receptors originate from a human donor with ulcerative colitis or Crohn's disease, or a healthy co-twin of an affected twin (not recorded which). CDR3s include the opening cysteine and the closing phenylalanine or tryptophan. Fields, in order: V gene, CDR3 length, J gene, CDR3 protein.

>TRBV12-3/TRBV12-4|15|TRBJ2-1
CASRLLGGRPNEQFF
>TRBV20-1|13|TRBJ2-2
CSAKKRFTGELFF
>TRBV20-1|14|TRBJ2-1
CSATTGAFDNEQFF
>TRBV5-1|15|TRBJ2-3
CASCRGGRGADTQYF
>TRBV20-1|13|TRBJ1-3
CSAPIPGPSTIYF
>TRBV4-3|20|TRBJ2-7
CASSHRIPRLTQGPYYEQYF
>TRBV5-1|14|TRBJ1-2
CASSPGAGTDSYTF
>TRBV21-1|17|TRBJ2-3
CASSKVGDLHYTDTQYF
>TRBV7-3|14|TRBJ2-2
CASSFERGTGELFF
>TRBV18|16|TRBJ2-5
CASSPQGHQPGETQYF
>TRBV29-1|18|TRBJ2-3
CSVVPTEGAVSSTDTQYF
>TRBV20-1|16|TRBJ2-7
CSAPGRGDRRAYEQYF
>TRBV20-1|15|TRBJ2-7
CSARGRRGGSYEQYF
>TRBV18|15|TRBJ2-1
CASSPLAGGFDEQFF
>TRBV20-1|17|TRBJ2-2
CSARDRVAGDGTGELFF
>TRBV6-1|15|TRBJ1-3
CASSRGVSSGNTIYF
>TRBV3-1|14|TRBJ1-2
CASSGDSQGYGYTF
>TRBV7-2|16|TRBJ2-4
CASSAGTSGRMGIQYF
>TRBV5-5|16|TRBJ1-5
CASSLSPGQINQPQHF
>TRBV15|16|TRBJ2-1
CATSRILAGDNNEQFF
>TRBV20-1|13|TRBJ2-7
CSARGVGNYEQYF
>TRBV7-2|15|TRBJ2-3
CASSLYRDSTDTQYF
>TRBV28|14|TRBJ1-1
CASRRTGSNTEAFF
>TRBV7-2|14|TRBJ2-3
CASSRVVGTDTQYF
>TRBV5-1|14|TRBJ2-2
CASSPLGNTGELFF
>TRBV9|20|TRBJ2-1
CASSVGGLAGGRSSYNEQFF
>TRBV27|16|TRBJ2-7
CASSSDYGGFNNEQYF